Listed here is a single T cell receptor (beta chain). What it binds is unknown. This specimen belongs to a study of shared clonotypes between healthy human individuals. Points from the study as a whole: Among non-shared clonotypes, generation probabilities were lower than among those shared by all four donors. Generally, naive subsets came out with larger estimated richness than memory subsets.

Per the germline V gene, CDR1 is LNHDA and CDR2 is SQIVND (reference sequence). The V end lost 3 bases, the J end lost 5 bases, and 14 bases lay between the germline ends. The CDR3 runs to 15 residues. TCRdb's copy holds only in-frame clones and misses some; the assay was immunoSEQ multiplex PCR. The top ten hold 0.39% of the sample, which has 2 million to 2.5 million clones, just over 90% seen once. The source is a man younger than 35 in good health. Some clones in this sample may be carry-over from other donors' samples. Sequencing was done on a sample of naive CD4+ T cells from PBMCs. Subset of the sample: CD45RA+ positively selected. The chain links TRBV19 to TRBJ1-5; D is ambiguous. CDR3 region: CASSISRGRYQPQHF. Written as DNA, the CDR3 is TGTGCCAGTAGTATCTCCCGCGGCCGATATCAGCCCCAGCATTTT.